This T cell receptor (beta chain) derives from a study of Graves' ophthalmopathy and Graves' hyperthyroidism. TCR beta CDR3 amplification used RNA transcripts. First-round RT-PCR relied on HTBI primers, and a second-round multiplex PCR came next. TCRdb re-called the multiplex PCR reads with MiXCR, one entry per CDR3 protein. The table lists 650,000 to 900,000 distinct CDR3 sequences, roughly two fifths of them singletons, with 44% in the top ten. This clonotype was detected many times. This CDR3 has 14 residues. Germline values: CDR1 LNHDA, CDR2 SQIVND (reference sequence). V was clipped by 6 bases and J by 9 bases; unmatched bases: 6.

The sequencing input was peripheral blood. This clonotype originated in an adult man with Graves' ophthalmopathy. The V call is TRBV19, the J call TRBJ1-6, with 9 bases aligning to TRBD1. For the CDR3, the DNA is TGTGCCAGTAGAGGGGACAGGGCGGTTTCACCCCTCCACTTT. It is translated as CASRGDRAVSPLHF.